The text below deals with one T cell receptor beta chain. Antigen: not known. This CDR3 contains 14 residues. Germline CDR1 LNHDA, CDR2 SQIVND (reference sequence). J gave up 2 bases and V 7 bases, and 4 bases lay outside the gene matches. The PCR employed 60 Vbeta primers together with 13 Jbeta primers. Sequencing used immunoSEQ multiplex PCR; TCRdb keeps in-frame clones, though not all of them. Of some 150,000 clones in the sample, roughly a tenth were seen once. The sample comes from a study of cytomegalovirus exposure and HLA in healthy donors. Study-wide background: Under 85% of a few hundred genotyped donors fell in the Caucasian-associated ancestry cluster. Findings of the study overall: A few V segments could not be told apart, such as TRBV6-2 and TRBV6-3, and were left out. Data from an earlier analysis indicated that most TCR beta V segments were productive either about 90% or about 30% of the time.

The origin of this receptor is a male donor in good health and CMV-seronegative. What was sequenced was PBMCs. V usage is TRBV19 and J usage is TRBJ2-7, with 11 nucleotides matching TRBD2. CDR3 sequence: CASTLLAGAYEQYF. DNA for the CDR3: TGTGCCAGTACCCTACTAGCGGGAGCCTACGAGCAGTACTTC.